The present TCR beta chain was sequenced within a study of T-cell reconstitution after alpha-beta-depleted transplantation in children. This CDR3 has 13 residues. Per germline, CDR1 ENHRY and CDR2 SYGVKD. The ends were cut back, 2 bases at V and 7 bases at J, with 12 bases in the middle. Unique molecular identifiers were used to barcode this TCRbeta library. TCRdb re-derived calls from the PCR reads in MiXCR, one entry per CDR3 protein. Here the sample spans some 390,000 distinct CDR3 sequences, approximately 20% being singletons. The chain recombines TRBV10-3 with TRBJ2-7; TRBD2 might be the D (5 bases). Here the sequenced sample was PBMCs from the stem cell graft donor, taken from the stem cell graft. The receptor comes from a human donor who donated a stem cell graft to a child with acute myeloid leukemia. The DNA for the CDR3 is TGTGCCATCAGTGAGATAGGGAGCACGGAGCAGTACTTC. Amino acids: CAISEIGSTEQYF.